These 18 T cell receptor beta chains were sequenced from one sample in a study of T cell responses to AZD1222 COVID-19 vaccine. Profiled with immunoSEQ multiplex PCR; TCRdb holds only in-frame clones, not every one. This sample has 120,000 or so clones, with roughly 92% found just once. The input for sequencing was peripheral blood, taken on day 0 of AZD1222 vaccination. Receptors were obtained from an adult in good health.

This chain joins TRBV6-5 and TRBJ1-2; D might be TRBD1 (5 bases). Germline CDR1 MNHEY, CDR2 SVGAGI. V lost 0 bases and J 7 bases, leaving 15 bases between the germline ends. The CDR3 covers 15 residues. The DNA of the CDR3 is TGTGCCAGCAGTTACTCGGTGGGGGTATATAGTGGCTACACCTTC. It translates to CASSYSVGVYSGYTF.

The chain joins TRBV7-3 to TRBJ2-1; maybe TRBD2 (5 bases). This CDR3 is built from 14 residues. The V gene's germline CDR1 is SGHTA and CDR2 FQGTGA. V was trimmed by 3 bases and J by 8 bases, leaving 14 bases between them. DNA for the CDR3: TGTGCCAGCAGCTTTACCGCTAGCTCCCATGAGCAGTTCTTC. Its protein is CASSFTASSHEQFF.

V and J are TRBV7-9 and TRBJ2-1; possibly TRBD1 or TRBD2 for D (6 bases each). This CDR3 is 15 amino acids long. Germline CDR1 and CDR2: SEHNR and FQNEAQ (reference sequence). Trimming took off 7 bases at V and 9 bases at J, with 22 bases between the two ends. The CDR3 reads CASILYRGRPLEQFF. DNA of the CDR3: TGTGCCAGCATCCTTTACCGGGGGCGACCCCTTGAGCAGTTCTTC.

The chain couples TRBV3-1 (or the pseudogene TRBV3-2) to TRBJ2-2, with D unclear. Trimming shortened V by 2 bases and J by 3 bases, and 4 bases separated the two germline ends. CDR1 LGHDT and CDR2 YNNKEL come from the germline V gene (reference sequence). CDR3 size: 13 residues. CDR3 region: CASSQTYTGELFF. CDR3 bases: TGTGCCAGCAGCCAAACTTACACCGGGGAGCTGTTTTTT.

V gene TRBV7-9 combines with J gene TRBJ1-5, with 8 bases aligning to TRBD1. The CDR3 has 15 residues. Trimming took 1 base from V and 7 from J; bases not matched to a gene: 6. Germline CDR1 reads SEHNR; CDR2 reads FQNEAQ (reference sequence). DNA of the CDR3: TGTGCCAGCAGCTTAGGTCAGGGGGCTGGACAGCCCCAGCATTTT. Protein: CASSLGQGAGQPQHF.

The V call is TRBV7-9, the J call TRBJ1-3, with D perhaps TRBD1 (5 bases). Germline V gives CDR1 SEHNR, CDR2 FQNEAQ (reference sequence). The CDR3 consists of 14 residues. The V end lost 6 bases, the J end lost 1 base, and 10 bases lay between the germline ends. CDR3 nucleotides: TGTGCCAGCAGACGCGGGGCTTCTGGAAACACCATATATTTT. The encoded protein is CASRRGASGNTIYF.

The chain carries TRBV6-4 and TRBJ2-1; TRBD2 aligns across 9 bases. V gave up 0 bases and J gave up 9 bases; unmatched junction bases: 6. The CDR3 totals 15 residues. The germline CDR1 and CDR2 sequences are MRHNA and SNTAGT. CDR3 in amino acids: CASSDSVAGVTEQFF. The CDR3 nucleotides are TGTGCCAGCAGTGACTCGGTAGCGGGGGTTACTGAGCAGTTCTTC.

The chain combines TRBV6-5 with TRBJ1-1; TRBD1 agrees at 7 bases. Per the germline V gene, CDR1 is MNHEY and CDR2 is SVGAGI. V shed 6 bases and J 1 base; nucleotides not matched to a gene: 8. This CDR3 is 15 amino acids long. CDR3 protein: CASSLQGGPNTEAFF. Here the CDR3 DNA reads TGTGCCAGCAGCCTTCAGGGGGGACCGAACACTGAAGCTTTCTTT.

The rearrangement uses TRBV15 and TRBJ1-5; possibly TRBD1 for D (6 bases). The V gene lost 0 bases and the J gene lost 7 bases, with 13 bases spanning the gap. The length of the CDR3 is 15 residues. From germline, CDR1 is LNHNV and CDR2 YYDKDF (reference sequence). The CDR3: CATSREGAQYQPQHF. The DNA of the CDR3 is TGTGCCACCAGCAGAGAGGGGGCGCAATACCAGCCCCAGCATTTT.

This clone was counted once. The chain uses TRBV3-1 (or the pseudogene TRBV3-2) and TRBJ1-6, with D hard to call. Between the trimmed V and J ends, which lost 1 base and 0 bases, there was a span of 7 bases. The CDR3 spans 16 residues. CDR1 is LGHDT, CDR2 YNNKEL, per germline (reference sequence). DNA for the CDR3: TGTGCCAGCAGCCAAGGGACCACCTCCTATAATTCACCCCTCCACTTT. Encoded protein: CASSQGTTSYNSPLHF.

The rearrangement uses TRBV19 and TRBJ1-2; no reliable D call. Trimming shortened V by 3 bases and J by 2 bases, and 10 bases separated the two germline ends. Per germline, CDR1 LNHDA and CDR2 SQIVND (reference sequence). The CDR3 has 14 amino acids. The CDR3 nucleotides read TGTGCCAGTAGTATCAGTGCCGCAAACTATGGCTACACCTTC. Amino acids: CASSISAANYGYTF.

The rearrangement joins TRBV19 to TRBJ1-6; 10 bases are a match to TRBD1. J lost 5 bases, V lost 6 bases, and 1 base had no gene match. Germline CDR1 LNHDA, CDR2 SQIVND (reference sequence). The CDR3 extends over 14 amino acids. The CDR3 DNA sequence: TGTGCCAGTAGGGACAGGGGGAATAATTCACCCCTCCACTTT. Amino acids: CASRDRGNNSPLHF. Supplemented by reference TRBV19 and TRBJ1-6, the full variable domain reads DGGITQSPKYLFRKEGQNVTLSCEQNLNHDAMYWYRQDPGQGLRLIYYSQIVNDFQKGDIAEGYSVSREKKESFPLTVTSAQKNPTAFYLCASRDRGNNSPLHFGNGTRLTVT.

The chain combines TRBV2 with TRBJ2-7; tentative D call: TRBD1 (5 bases). V lost 4 bases to trimming and J lost 3 bases, with 7 bases between them. The CDR3 contains 12 residues. Germline V gene sequence: CDR1 SNHLY, CDR2 FYNNEI. CDR3 region: CASSVQGYEQYF. The CDR3 DNA reads TGTGCCAGCAGTGTTCAGGGCTACGAGCAGTACTTC. Full variable domain (missing parts from reference TRBV2 and TRBJ2-7): EPEVTQTPSHQVTQMGQEVILRCVPISNHLYFYWYRQILGQKVEFLVSFYNNEISEKSEIFDDQFSVERPDGSNFTLKIRSTKLEDSAMYFCASSVQGYEQYFGPGTRLTVT.

The chain joins TRBV27 to TRBJ1-3; TRBD1 might be the D (5 bases). V was cut by 2 bases and J by 0 bases, with 8 bases left in between. This CDR3 is built from 15 residues. In germline, CDR1 is MNHEY, CDR2 SMNVEV (reference sequence). The CDR3 nucleotides read TGTGCCAGCAGTTTAGGGGCAAACTCTGGAAACACCATATATTTT. Translation gives CASSLGANSGNTIYF.

This clone occurred a few times. The J gene is TRBJ1-5, the V gene TRBV28, with unresolved D. The CDR3 is made up of 12 amino acids. V lost 4 bases to trimming and J lost 7 bases, with 8 bases between them. The germline V gene has CDR1 MDHEN and CDR2 SYDVKM. CDR3 loop: CASSSRGQPQHF. The DNA of the CDR3 is TGTGCCAGCAGTTCCCGGGGACAGCCCCAGCATTTT.

This clone has at least ten counts. The chain combines TRBV30 with TRBJ1-1; no definite D call. Germline loops: CDR1 GTSNPN, CDR2 SVGIG (reference sequence). Between the trimmed V and J ends, which lost 5 bases and 0 bases, there was a span of 13 bases. CDR3 length: 14 amino acids. The CDR3 here is CAWVQSALNTEAFF. The CDR3 coding sequence is TGTGCCTGGGTTCAGAGCGCCTTGAACACTGAAGCTTTCTTT.

The chain combines TRBV3-1 (or the pseudogene TRBV3-2) with TRBJ2-7; no clear D gene. With 1 base removed from V and 6 bases from J, the gap between germline ends came to 16 bases. The CDR3 runs to 15 residues. The germline CDR1 and CDR2 sequences are LGHDT and YNNKEL (reference sequence). In DNA form, the CDR3 reads TGTGCCAGCAGCCAAGGTACTCCTGGTATGGTCGAGCAGTACTTC. This codes for CASSQGTPGMVEQYF.

The chain uses TRBV3-1 (or the pseudogene TRBV3-2) and TRBJ2-5; no firm D call. This CDR3 comprises 14 residues. Trimming cost V 4 bases and J 2 bases, with 11 bases left between them. In germline, CDR1 is LGHDT, CDR2 YNNKEL (reference sequence). In DNA form, the CDR3 reads TGTGCCAGCAGCCTGCGCCCAGGACAAGAGACCCAGTACTTC. The encoded protein is CASSLRPGQETQYF.